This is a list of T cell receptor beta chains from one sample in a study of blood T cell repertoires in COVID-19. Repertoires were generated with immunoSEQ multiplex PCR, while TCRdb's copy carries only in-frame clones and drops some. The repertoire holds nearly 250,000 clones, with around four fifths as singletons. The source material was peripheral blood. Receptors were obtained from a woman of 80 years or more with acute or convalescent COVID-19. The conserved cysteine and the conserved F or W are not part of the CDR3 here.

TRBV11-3	ASSLSSGPPYEQY
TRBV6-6	ASSFAGTGRNIQY
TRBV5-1	ASSLLGGVGNTIY
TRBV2	ASEREAVNNEQF
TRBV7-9	ASSFTGTGHQETQY
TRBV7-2	ASSAGLYTQY
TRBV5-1	ASSLERGGTGELF
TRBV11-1	ASSLQLPNDIQY
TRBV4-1	ASSQDSGRGPLQETQY
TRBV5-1	ASRSGSQTYNEQF
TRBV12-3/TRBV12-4	ASSFGENTEAF
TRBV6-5	ASSYSSGFTEAF
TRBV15	ATSTRPGGPDREQY
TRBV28	AIRTSGGAYLSYNEQF
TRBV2	ASSVRDSNNEQF
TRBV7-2	ASSLSLGGLEQY
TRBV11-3	ASSLAHRAETQY
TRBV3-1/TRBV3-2	ASSQTSGSAGYT
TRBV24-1	ATSGRTGGGSITGELF
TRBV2	ASSLRDTTNYGYT
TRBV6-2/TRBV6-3	ASSYSKGYEQF
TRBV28	ASSLVSSGNTIY
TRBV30	AWRQGFGNTIY
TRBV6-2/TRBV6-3	ASSRRQGHQPQH
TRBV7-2	ASSSSGTGNTGELF
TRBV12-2	ASRLVRGRDSYEQY
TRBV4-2	ASSQDSGGALRYSPLH
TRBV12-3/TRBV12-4	ASSRGYGYT